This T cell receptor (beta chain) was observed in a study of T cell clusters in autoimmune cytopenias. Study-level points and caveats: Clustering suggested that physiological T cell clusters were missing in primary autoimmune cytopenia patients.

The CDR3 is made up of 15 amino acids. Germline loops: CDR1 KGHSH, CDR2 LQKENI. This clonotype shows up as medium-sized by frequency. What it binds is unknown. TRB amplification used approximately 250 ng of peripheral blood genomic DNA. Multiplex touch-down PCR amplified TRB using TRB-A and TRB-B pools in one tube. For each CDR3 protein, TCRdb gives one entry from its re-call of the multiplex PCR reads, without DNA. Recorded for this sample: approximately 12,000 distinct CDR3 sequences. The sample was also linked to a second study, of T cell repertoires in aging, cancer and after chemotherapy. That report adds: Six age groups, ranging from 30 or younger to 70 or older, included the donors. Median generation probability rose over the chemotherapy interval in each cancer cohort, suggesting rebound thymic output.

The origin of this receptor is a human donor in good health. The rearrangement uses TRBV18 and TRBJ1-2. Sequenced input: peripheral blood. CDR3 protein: CASSQRDSANYGYTF.